What follows are 24 T cell receptor beta chains derived from one specimen sequenced in a study of shared clonotypes between healthy human individuals. Assay: immunoSEQ multiplex PCR; the TCRdb copy retains only in-frame clones and omits some. The sample records 2.5 million or so clones, around 94% being singletons. Source material: naive CD4+ T cells sorted from blood. Subset given: CD45RA+ positively selected. Every receptor here comes from a man aged 18-30 years in good health.

The CDR3 loop reads CASSPHRTGINEQFF. CDR3 coding DNA: TGTGCCAGCAGTCCCCACCGGACAGGAATCAATGAGCAGTTCTTC. This rearrangement joins TRBV6-1 to TRBJ2-1; 7 bases align to TRBD1. Germline lookup yields CDR1 MNHNS and CDR2 SASEGT. The V gene end was trimmed by 5 bases and the J gene end by 6 bases; junction bases not matched to a gene: 10. CDR3 length: 15 amino acids.

This clone showed up just a few times. This specimen includes other DNA sequences encoding the same CDR3. The CDR3 here is CAWSVGGTEAFF. The DNA of the CDR3 is TGTGCCTGGAGTGTGGGGGGCACTGAAGCTTTCTTT. The chain has TRBV30 and TRBJ1-1; perhaps TRBD1 as D (5 bases). The CDR3 covers 12 residues. From germline, CDR1 is GTSNPN and CDR2 SVGIG (reference sequence). Trimming shortened V by 0 bases and J by 4 bases, and 6 bases separated the two germline ends.

V and J are TRBV5-4 and TRBJ1-4; D not resolved. Germline-derived CDR1 and CDR2 are SGHNT and YYREEE (reference sequence). V shed 1 base and J shed 8 bases, with 9 bases lying between them. The CDR3 has 13 amino acids. The CDR3 bases are TGTGCCAGCAGCTTGCCCTCTGGGGAAAAACTGTTTTTT. Residues: CASSLPSGEKLFF.

This chain connects TRBV6-1 to TRBJ1-1; D unresolved. Trimming removed 5 bases at V and 7 bases at J, with 17 bases between. Per the germline V gene, CDR1 is MNHNS and CDR2 is SASEGT. The CDR3 length is 14 residues. Here the CDR3 reads CASSPPARGLEAFF. The CDR3, as DNA: TGTGCCAGCAGTCCCCCGGCCAGAGGACTTGAAGCTTTCTTT.

Regarding this clone: Other nucleotide sequences in the sample specify the same CDR3. The chain links TRBV6-6 to TRBJ1-2; TRBD1 matches 9 bases. The CDR3 totals 14 residues. The junction had 3 bases not matched to a gene; V was cut back by 2 bases and J by 5 bases. Per germline, CDR1 MNHNY and CDR2 SVGAGI (reference sequence). In DNA, the CDR3 is TGTGCCAGCAGTTACCGACAGGGGGTATATGGCTACACCTTC. Encoded protein: CASSYRQGVYGYTF.

The chain has TRBV28 and TRBJ2-5; 9 bases map to TRBD2. Unmatched junction bases numbered 6, after V lost 5 bases and J lost 5 bases. Germline CDR1 and CDR2: MDHEN and SYDVKM. The CDR3 contains 14 residues. In DNA, the CDR3 is TGTGCCAGCAGTGAGGGACTAGCATTTGAGACCCAGTACTTC. Amino acids: CASSEGLAFETQYF.

This clone was seen just once. The rearrangement uses TRBV15 and TRBJ2-5, with no clear D. Trimming stripped 0 bases from V and 3 bases from J, with 8 bases between. Germline V lookup: CDR1 LNHNV, CDR2 YYDKDF (reference sequence). The CDR3 is 14 amino acids. CDR3 sequence: CATSRDPAEETQYF. CDR3 DNA: TGTGCCACCAGCAGAGATCCAGCTGAAGAGACCCAGTACTTC.

V gene TRBV27 combines with J gene TRBJ2-5; maybe TRBD1 (6 bases). V dropped 5 bases and J dropped 5 bases, with 12 bases sitting between them. Germline V gives CDR1 MNHEY, CDR2 SMNVEV (reference sequence). The CDR3 is 13 amino acids. The CDR3 protein is CASSTTGKETQYF. The CDR3 DNA reads as TGTGCCAGCAGTACGACAGGAAAGGAGACCCAGTACTTC.

V and J are TRBV5-6 and TRBJ1-1; the D is unclear. V was cut by 1 base and J by 1 base, with 14 bases left in between. The CDR3 contains 16 residues. Looked up from germline, CDR1 is SGHDT and CDR2 is YYEEEE. DNA of the CDR3: TGTGCCAGCAGCTTGCTCGGGCTAAGTTCGAACACTGAAGCTTTCTTT. As protein: CASSLLGLSSNTEAFF.

Only one count was recorded for this clone. The rearrangement links TRBV5-1 to TRBJ2-2, with D possibly matching TRBD1 (5 bases). The CDR3 has 15 amino acids. The germline V and J ends were trimmed by 4 bases and 2 bases, with 12 bases remaining between them. CDR1 and CDR2 from the germline V gene are SGHRS and YFSETQ. As DNA, the CDR3 is TGCGCCAGCAGCCCCTCAGGGAAAAACACCGGGGAGCTGTTTTTT. Translated: CASSPSGKNTGELFF.

The genes are TRBV28 and TRBJ2-7; 11 bases align to TRBD1. After removal of 6 bases from V and 1 base from J, the junction contained 2 bases not matched to a gene. Germline V CDR1 and CDR2: MDHEN, SYDVKM. The CDR3 has 14 amino acids. CDR3 region: CASRRDRGSYEQYF. In DNA, the CDR3 is TGTGCCAGCAGGCGGGACAGGGGGTCCTACGAGCAGTACTTC.

This chain uses TRBV29-1 with TRBJ1-2; D might be TRBD1 (6 bases). The CDR3 spans 14 residues. Germline assignment: CDR1 SQVTM and CDR2 ANQGSEA. Deletions cut 7 bases from V and 0 bases from J, with 15 bases between. The CDR3 bases are TGCAGCGCCCCGACAGGCATAGCTAACTATGGCTACACCTTC. Amino acids: CSAPTGIANYGYTF.

The rearrangement uses TRBV25-1 and TRBJ2-5; no clear D. The germline V gene encodes CDR1 MGHDK and CDR2 SYGVNS. This CDR3 is built from 12 residues. V was pared by 3 bases and J by 10 bases, with 12 bases between. Here the CDR3 reads CASSDYHPYQYF. In nucleotides, the CDR3 is TGTGCCAGCAGTGACTACCACCCATACCAGTACTTC.

The chain is built from TRBV5-1 and TRBJ1-2; D remains ambiguous. CDR3 length equals 13 residues. Germline-derived CDR1 and CDR2 are SGHRS and YFSETQ. V was shortened by 0 bases and J by 6 bases, with 9 bases between the two germline ends. The CDR3 coding sequence is TGCGCCAGCAGCTTGGCCAAAGGGAATGGCTACACCTTC. It translates to CASSLAKGNGYTF.

The gene calls are TRBV30 and TRBJ1-2; D is undetermined. CDR1 GTSNPN and CDR2 SVGIG come from the germline V gene (reference sequence). The CDR3 runs to 9 residues. Trimming removed 8 bases at V and 8 bases at J, with 9 bases between. The DNA of the CDR3 is TGTGCCGGGTCAAGAGGCTACACCTTC. Encoded protein: CAGSRGYTF. The full variable domain, in which reference TRBV30 and TRBJ1-2 provide the parts outside the CDR3, is SQTIHQWPATLVQPVGSPLSLECTVEGTSNPNLYWYRQAAGRGLQLLFYSVGIGQISSEVPQNLSASRPQDRQFILSSKKLLLSDSGFYLCAGSRGYTFGSGTRLTVV.

The V and J genes are TRBV7-9 and TRBJ1-2; 7 bases agree with TRBD1. The V segment lost 2 bases and the J segment 2 bases; nucleotides outside the gene matches: 5. The CDR3 contains 15 residues. The germline CDR1 and CDR2 sequences are SEHNR and FQNEAQ (reference sequence). For the CDR3, the DNA is TGTGCCAGCAGCTTACTCGGGACAGTCAACTATGGCTACACCTTC. It codes for CASSLLGTVNYGYTF.

This clone was observed a handful of times. This chain's CDR3 is CALGGDGSPLHF. CDR3 nucleotide sequence: TGTGCTTTGGGCGGGGATGGCTCACCCCTCCACTTT. The rearrangement uses TRBV28 and TRBJ1-6; no clear D gene. Germline CDR1 is MDHEN and CDR2 is SYDVKM. The CDR3 contains 12 residues.

The rearrangement links TRBV29-1 to TRBJ2-5; D uncertain. TRBJ2-7 explains the end of the DNA better; the J call may be wrong. The CDR3 is 11 residues long. Germline V lookup: CDR1 SQVTM, CDR2 ANQGSEA. The CDR3 DNA follows: TGCAGCGTTGAGAGGAATTACGAGCAGTACTTC. Its protein is CSVERNYEQYF.

The J gene is TRBJ1-2, the V gene TRBV11-2; D is possibly TRBD1 (5 bases). The length of the CDR3 is 14 residues. Germline CDR1 is SGHAT and CDR2 is FQNNGV. Trimming took off 3 bases at V and 4 bases at J, with 12 bases between the two ends. This CDR3 reads CASSFGRVLYGYTF. For the CDR3, the DNA is TGTGCCAGCAGCTTTGGCAGGGTTCTCTATGGCTACACCTTC.

This chain links TRBV4-1 with TRBJ2-5; tentatively, D is TRBD1 (5 bases). This CDR3 is built from 15 residues. From germline, CDR1 is MGHRA and CDR2 YSYEKL. Trimming removed 3 bases at V and 5 bases at J, with 16 bases between. CDR3 residues: CASSHGEGVAETQYF. The CDR3 region has the DNA TGCGCCAGCAGCCATGGTGAAGGGGTGGCGGAGACCCAGTACTTC.

The chain links TRBV18 to TRBJ2-7; possibly TRBD1 for D (6 bases). The CDR3 has 15 amino acids. Germline assignment: CDR1 KGHSH and CDR2 LQKENI. Trimming removed 0 bases at V and 3 bases at J, with 12 bases between. Here the CDR3 DNA reads TGTGCCAGCTCACCACCGAACAGGGACGGCTACGAGCAGTACTTC. Its protein is CASSPPNRDGYEQYF.

V and J are TRBV27 and TRBJ1-6; tentative D call: TRBD1 (6 bases). Trimming took off 2 bases at V and 4 bases at J, with 9 bases between the two ends. CDR3 size: 15 residues. The germline CDR1 and CDR2 sequences are MNHEY and SMNVEV (reference sequence). The CDR3 bases are TGTGCCAGCAGTTTACGGGACAATTATAATTCACCCCTCCACTTT. Its translation: CASSLRDNYNSPLHF.

The rearrangement links TRBV6-5 to TRBJ2-3; 9 bases align to TRBD1. CDR1 is MNHEY and CDR2 is SVGAGI in the germline V gene. This CDR3 comprises 16 residues. The ends lost 0 bases at V and 2 bases at J; junction bases unmatched: 3. CDR3 in amino acids: CASSYSTGGTTDTQYF. For the CDR3, the DNA is TGTGCCAGCAGTTACTCGACAGGGGGTACCACAGATACGCAGTATTTT.

This clone was detected only once. The chain carries TRBV5-6 and TRBJ1-2; 8 bases agree with TRBD1. J was trimmed by 3 bases and V by 0 bases; bases with no gene match: 1. This CDR3 is 14 amino acids long. Germline V gene sequence: CDR1 SGHDT, CDR2 YYEEEE. The CDR3 nucleotides are TGTGCCAGCAGCTTGGGGACAGGGCACTATGGCTACACCTTC. It encodes CASSLGTGHYGYTF.